This paragraph covers one T cell receptor beta chain sequence. V shed 0 bases, J shed 5 bases, and the junction held 10 bases outside the gene matches. CDR1 and CDR2 from the germline V gene are MNHNY and SVGAGI (reference sequence). This CDR3 contains 16 residues. The sample comes from a study of blood T cell repertoires in COVID-19. Study summary: Italy, Spain and the United States were the sources of the convalescent and acute COVID-19 samples. In each case, the material was cDNA or gDNA derived from T cells, B-cell-depleted T cells, or PBMCs.

The table came from immunoSEQ multiplex PCR; TCRdb's copy has only in-frame clones and leaves some out. Of approximately 300,000 clones in the sample, around 86% are singletons; the top ten hold over 9.5%. Adults between about 18 and 95 years of age took part from about two dozen US areas. Cohort 3 donors counted as recovered after two negative PCRs, clearance, or resolved symptoms. Specimen: PBMCs or T cells enriched from blood (not recorded which). V gene TRBV6-6 combines with J gene TRBJ2-7, with 7 nucleotides matching TRBD2. This TCR derives from a woman between 18 and 29 years old who had recovered from COVID-19. The CDR3 region is CASSYSTAGVSHEQYF. CDR3 in DNA: TGTGCCAGCAGTTACTCGACTGCGGGAGTAAGCCACGAGCAGTACTTC.